What follows are 30 T cell receptor beta chains derived from one specimen sequenced in a study of blood T cell repertoires in COVID-19. Assay: immunoSEQ multiplex PCR; the TCRdb copy retains only in-frame clones and omits some. The table has over 300,000 clones, roughly nine tenths seen once. Sequencing was carried out using PBMCs or T cells enriched from blood (not recorded which). The receptors originated from a woman aged 25 to 45 who had recovered from COVID-19.

This chain connects TRBV18 to TRBJ1-2; D call uncertain. CDR3 length: 13 residues. CDR1 and CDR2 from the germline V gene are KGHSH and LQKENI. V was pared by 6 bases and J by 3 bases, with 11 bases between. CDR3 sequence (DNA): TGTGCCAGCTCCCCTTCGCTAGACTATGGCTACACCTTC. Translated: CASSPSLDYGYTF.

The chain carries TRBV20-1 and TRBJ1-1; D gene unclear. V was clipped by 4 bases and J by 6 bases, with 6 bases between them. CDR3 length equals 10 residues. Germline CDR1 reads DFQATT; CDR2 reads SNEGSKA (reference sequence). This CDR3 is CSAKRAEAFF. CDR3 sequence (DNA): TGCAGTGCTAAACGGGCTGAAGCTTTCTTT.

V is TRBV7-6 and J is TRBJ2-1, with TRBD1 matching over 9 bases. Losses at the gene ends were 6 bases for V and 3 bases for J; bases not matched to a gene: 12. The CDR3 is made up of 17 amino acids. The V gene's germline CDR1 is SGHVS and CDR2 FNYEAQ. The CDR3 DNA sequence: TGTGCCAGCAGTCCTAATACAGGGGGCTCTGTCTACAATGAGCAGTTCTTC. It is translated as CASSPNTGGSVYNEQFF. Combining the CDR3 with reference TRBV7-6 and TRBJ2-1 gives the whole variable domain GAGVSQSPRYKVTKRGQDVALRCDPISGHVSLYWYRQALGQGPEFLTYFNYEAQQDKSGLPNDRFSAERPEGSISTLTIQRTEQRDSAMYRCASSPNTGGSVYNEQFFGPGTRLTVL.

The chain combines TRBV19 with TRBJ1-4, with D uncertain. Between the trimmed V and J ends, which lost 4 bases and 5 bases, there was a span of 14 bases. CDR1 is LNHDA, CDR2 SQIVND, per germline (reference sequence). The CDR3 is made up of 15 amino acids. For the CDR3, the DNA is TGTGCCAGTAGTACCCCCCCCGGCGGGAATGAAAAACTGTTTTTT. It specifies CASSTPPGGNEKLFF.

The V gene is TRBV5-1, the J gene TRBJ1-5; TRBD1 is a possible D gene (6 bases). This CDR3 contains 13 residues. Germline CDR1 is SGHRS and CDR2 is YFSETQ. V lost 0 bases and J 7 bases, leaving 8 bases between the germline ends. CDR3 protein: CASSLDRDQPQHF. CDR3 DNA: TGCGCCAGCAGCTTGGACAGGGACCAGCCCCAGCATTTT.

This chain connects TRBV6-5 to TRBJ2-5; 8 bases are shared with TRBD2. CDR3 length: 14 residues. CDR1 and CDR2 from the germline V gene are MNHEY and SVGAGI. V trimming: 6 bases; J trimming: 3 bases; junction bases outside the gene matches: 6. The CDR3, as DNA: TGTGCCAGCAGCCTTAGGCGGGGGGAAGAGACCCAGTACTTC. Encoded protein: CASSLRRGEETQYF.

The chain carries TRBV30 and TRBJ2-7; D remains unclear. CDR3 size: 13 residues. Trimming took 2 bases from V and 3 from J, leaving 11 bases between them. Germline V gives CDR1 GTSNPN, CDR2 SVGIG (reference sequence). CDR3 in DNA: TGTGCCTGGAGTCAGGATCTACTCTACGAGCAGTACTTC. Translated: CAWSQDLLYEQYF.

This rearrangement joins TRBV7-2 to TRBJ2-3; 8 nucleotides agree with TRBD1. CDR3 length equals 17 residues. V dropped 5 bases and J dropped 1; count of bases not matched to a gene: 11. Germline CDR1 is SGHTA and CDR2 is FQGNSA. DNA for the CDR3: TGTGCCAGCAGCACCACAAAAAGACAGGGGCGCACAGATACGCAGTATTTT. Encoded protein: CASSTTKRQGRTDTQYF.

This clone is a singleton in its sample. The rearrangement links TRBV7-9 to TRBJ1-4; D is unclear. The V and J ends lost 11 bases and 0 bases respectively, with 7 bases between them. Germline CDR1 SEHNR, CDR2 FQNEAQ (reference sequence). The CDR3 is made up of 12 amino acids. The CDR3 DNA follows: TGTGCCCCACCGGCAACTAATGAAAAACTGTTTTTT. Translating gives CAPPATNEKLFF.

This chain links TRBV11-2 with TRBJ2-7; D uncertain. The V end lost 4 bases, the J end lost 7 bases, and 8 bases lay between the germline ends. CDR1 and CDR2 (germline): SGHAT, FQNNGV. This CDR3 has 11 residues. The DNA of the CDR3 is TGTGCCAGCAGCTCTACGGAGGAGCAGTACTTC. It translates to CASSSTEEQYF. The whole variable domain, remainder taken from reference TRBV11-2 and TRBJ2-7, is EAGVAQSPRYKIIEKRQSVAFWCNPISGHATLYWYQQILGQGPKLLIQFQNNGVVDDSQLPKDRFSAERLKGVDSTLKIQPAKLEDSAVYLCASSSTEEQYFGPGTRLTVT.

The chain uses TRBV7-9 and TRBJ2-7; 8 bases are shared with TRBD1. Trimming took 2 bases from V and 3 from J; bases not matched to a gene: 3. The CDR3 has 14 residues. Per the germline V gene, CDR1 is SEHNR and CDR2 is FQNEAQ (reference sequence). CDR3 DNA sequence: TGTGCCAGCAGCTTATTAGGACAGGGCTACGAGCAGTACTTC. This translates into CASSLLGQGYEQYF.

The rearrangement uses TRBV6-5 and TRBJ1-1, with D hard to call. Germline CDR1 is MNHEY and CDR2 is SVGAGI. The length of the CDR3 is 15 residues. V lost 7 bases to trimming and J lost 2 bases, with 17 bases between them. CDR3 bases: TGTGCCAGCATGTCACCCAGGCAGAGAAACACTGAAGCTTTCTTT. Its translation is CASMSPRQRNTEAFF.

The J gene is TRBJ2-1, the V gene TRBV19; D gene ambiguous. CDR1 is LNHDA, CDR2 SQIVND, per germline (reference sequence). V lost 3 bases, J lost 7 bases, and 4 bases lay in between. CDR3 length: 11 amino acids. In nucleotides, the CDR3 is TGTGCCAGTAGTATCGTAAATGAGCAGTTCTTC. Translating gives CASSIVNEQFF.

The chain links TRBV21-1 to TRBJ1-5; TRBD1, the table's D call, lacks a check against the DNA. TRBV21-1 is flagged as a pseudogene. The CDR3 is 16 residues long. Written as DNA, the CDR3 is TGTGCCAGCAGCCCCACGGAATATTCGAATCAGGAGCCCCAGCATTTT. This encodes CASSPTEYSNQEPQHF.

CDR3 sequence (DNA): TGTGCCAGCAGCTTTCTCCAGGGGGCCTTCAACAATGAGCAGTTCTTC. It codes for CASSFLQGAFNNEQFF. J is TRBJ2-1 and V is TRBV7-6, with TRBD1 matching 8 bases. V lost 3 bases to trimming and J lost 5 bases; unmatched junction nucleotides: 9. Germline CDR1 SGHVS, CDR2 FNYEAQ. This CDR3 comprises 16 residues.

The gene calls are TRBV19 and TRBJ2-5; TRBD2 aligns across 7 bases. Unmatched junction bases numbered 4, after V lost 6 bases and J lost 9 bases. Germline CDR1 reads LNHDA; CDR2 reads SQIVND (reference sequence). This CDR3 spans 11 amino acids. Written as DNA, the CDR3 is TGTGCCAGTAGCCACCGGGAGGCCCAGTACTTC. Its protein is CASSHREAQYF. The complete variable domain, with remaining parts taken from reference TRBV19 and TRBJ2-5, reads DGGITQSPKYLFRKEGQNVTLSCEQNLNHDAMYWYRQDPGQGLRLIYYSQIVNDFQKGDIAEGYSVSREKKESFPLTVTSAQKNPTAFYLCASSHREAQYFGPGTRLLVL.

In this sample, this clone turned up once. The genes are TRBV7-3 and TRBJ2-2, with 8 bases aligning to TRBD2. This CDR3 comprises 15 residues. The germline gives CDR1 SGHTA, CDR2 FQGTGA. Trimming at V came to 5 bases and at J to 6 bases, leaving 8 bases not matched to a gene. Here the CDR3 reads CASSPRPRGAGELFF. The CDR3 DNA follows: TGTGCCAGCAGCCCCCGGCCGCGGGGGGCCGGGGAGCTGTTTTTT. The full variable domain, with the rest looked up from reference TRBV7-3 and TRBJ2-2, is GAGVSQTPSNKVTEKGKYVELRCDPISGHTALYWYRQSLGQGPEFLIYFQGTGAADDSGLPNDRFFAVRPEGSVSTLKIQRTERGDSAVYLCASSPRPRGAGELFFGEGSRLTVL.

DNA of the CDR3: TGTGCCAGCAGCTCCCGGACAGACGCGAACACCGGGGAGCTGTTTTTT. It encodes CASSSRTDANTGELFF. The chain has TRBV13 and TRBJ2-2, with D tentatively TRBD1 (6 bases). Trimming left V 4 bases short and J 0 bases short, with 12 bases between. Per the germline V gene, CDR1 is PRHDT and CDR2 is FYEKMQ (reference sequence). This CDR3 contains 16 residues.

The chain links TRBV9 to TRBJ1-6; 7 bases align to TRBD1. CDR3 length: 15 amino acids. V dropped 3 bases and J dropped 6; count of bases not matched to a gene: 6. Germline loops: CDR1 SGDLS, CDR2 YYNGEE. Here the CDR3 DNA reads TGTGCCAGCAGCGCCAGACAGGGCACTAATTCACCCCTCCACTTT. Protein product: CASSARQGTNSPLHF.

The chain employs TRBV19 and TRBJ2-5; tentative D call: TRBD2 (6 bases). The CDR3 spans 14 residues. Germline values: CDR1 LNHDA, CDR2 SQIVND (reference sequence). V was trimmed by 3 bases and J by 2 bases, leaving 10 bases between them. As DNA, the CDR3 is TGTGCCAGTAGTATGGGACTGGCTCAAGAGACCCAGTACTTC. Translating it yields CASSMGLAQETQYF.

This chain connects TRBV7-8 to TRBJ2-3; D is unclear. V lost 5 bases to trimming and J lost 4 bases, with 7 bases between them. The CDR3 is 12 amino acids. The germline V gene has CDR1 SGHVS and CDR2 FQNEAQ. CDR3 residues: CASSPGPDTQYF. Written as DNA, the CDR3 is TGTGCCAGCAGCCCAGGCCCAGATACGCAGTATTTT.

The V and J genes are TRBV18 and TRBJ1-2, with 7 positions matching TRBD1. The CDR3 runs 18 residues. The germline CDR1 and CDR2 sequences are KGHSH and LQKENI. The J segment lost 0 bases and the V segment lost 5 bases, leaving 15 bases of the junction unmatched. The CDR3 spells CASSTPKQRTGTNYGYTF. The DNA of the CDR3 is TGTGCCAGCTCAACGCCAAAGCAAAGGACAGGTACTAACTATGGCTACACCTTC.

V and J are TRBV5-1 and TRBJ2-7; D possibly corresponds to TRBD2 (7 bases). CDR3 length: 14 amino acids. Per germline, CDR1 SGHRS and CDR2 YFSETQ. Trimming pared 4 bases from V and 2 bases from J, leaving 13 bases between. The chain's CDR3 is CASSGGAGAYEQYF. CDR3 nucleotide sequence: TGCGCCAGCAGCGGGGGGGCAGGAGCCTACGAGCAGTACTTC.

This clone was counted a single time. The chain carries TRBV9 and TRBJ1-5, with TRBD1 as a possible D gene (6 bases). This CDR3 is 15 amino acids long. Germline V gene lookup returns CDR1 SGDLS and CDR2 YYNGEE. The ends were cut back, 3 bases at V and 6 bases at J, with 16 bases in the middle. CDR3 sequence (DNA): TGTGCCAGCAGCGCGACAGGACAGTACGGTCAGCCCCAGCATTTT. This gives the protein CASSATGQYGQPQHF.

The V gene is TRBV10-1, the J gene TRBJ2-1; 9 nucleotides match TRBD2. The CDR3 sequence is 15 residues long. Germline V gives CDR1 WNHNN, CDR2 SYGVQD (reference sequence). The ends lost 0 bases at V and 4 bases at J; junction bases unmatched: 1. CDR3 DNA sequence: TGCGCCAGCAGTGAGTCGGCGGGGGGGTACAATGAGCAGTTCTTC. Its translation is CASSESAGGYNEQFF.

This clone has just a few counts. The chain couples TRBV14 to TRBJ2-5; TRBD2 is a possible D gene (7 bases). The CDR3 is 14 amino acids. The germline CDR1 and CDR2 sequences are SGHDN and FVKESK. V lost 2 bases to trimming and J lost 4 bases, with 11 bases between them. The DNA of the CDR3 is TGTGCCAGCAGCCAAATCGGGGGGCGAGAGACCCAGTACTTC. Translation: CASSQIGGRETQYF.

This clone appeared a single time. This chain joins TRBV9 and TRBJ1-1, with D unclear. Germline V gene data show CDR1 as SGDLS and CDR2 as YYNGEE. V was shortened by 4 bases and J by 1 base, with 8 bases between the two germline ends. This CDR3 region has 13 residues. CDR3 region: CASSFDTNTEAFF. CDR3 DNA sequence: TGTGCCAGCAGCTTCGACACGAACACTGAAGCTTTCTTT. The full variable domain, in which reference TRBV9 and TRBJ1-1 provide the parts outside the CDR3, is DSGVTQTPKHLITATGQRVTLRCSPRSGDLSVYWYQQSLDQGLQFLIQYYNGEERAKGNILERFSAQQFPDLHSELNLSSLELGDSALYFCASSFDTNTEAFFGQGTRLTVV.

The chain joins TRBV7-9 to TRBJ1-1, with a possible D match to TRBD1 (6 bases). There are 16 residues in the CDR3. Germline V gives CDR1 SEHNR, CDR2 FQNEAQ (reference sequence). V was cut by 5 bases and J by 2 bases, with 18 bases left in between. This CDR3 reads CASSTSDRGGNTEAFF. The DNA of the CDR3 is TGTGCCAGCAGCACATCCGACCGGGGGGGCAACACTGAAGCTTTCTTT.

The chain is built from TRBV5-1 and TRBJ2-7, with TRBD1 matching 9 bases. V gave up 2 bases and J gave up 4 bases; unmatched junction bases: 13. The CDR3 has 17 residues. CDR1 is SGHRS, CDR2 YFSETQ, per germline. This CDR3 reads CASSLENSGTGTYEQYF. Here the CDR3 DNA reads TGCGCCAGCAGCTTAGAGAATTCCGGGACAGGGACTTACGAGCAGTACTTC. The variable domain in full, with the rest retrieved from reference TRBV5-1 and TRBJ2-7, is KAGVTQTPRYLIKTRGQQVTLSCSPISGHRSVSWYQQTPGQGLQFLFEYFSETQRNKGNFPGRFSGRQFSNSRSEMNVSTLELGDSALYLCASSLENSGTGTYEQYFGPGTRLTVT.

This chain uses TRBV11-3 with TRBJ2-1, with D possibly matching TRBD1 (5 bases). V lost 0 bases, J lost 3 bases, and 9 bases lay in between. The CDR3 covers 15 residues. Germline V lookup: CDR1 SGHNT, CDR2 YENEEA. CDR3 DNA sequence: TGTGCCAGCAGCTTAGACAGGGTGGGCTACAATGAGCAGTTCTTC. The encoded protein is CASSLDRVGYNEQFF.